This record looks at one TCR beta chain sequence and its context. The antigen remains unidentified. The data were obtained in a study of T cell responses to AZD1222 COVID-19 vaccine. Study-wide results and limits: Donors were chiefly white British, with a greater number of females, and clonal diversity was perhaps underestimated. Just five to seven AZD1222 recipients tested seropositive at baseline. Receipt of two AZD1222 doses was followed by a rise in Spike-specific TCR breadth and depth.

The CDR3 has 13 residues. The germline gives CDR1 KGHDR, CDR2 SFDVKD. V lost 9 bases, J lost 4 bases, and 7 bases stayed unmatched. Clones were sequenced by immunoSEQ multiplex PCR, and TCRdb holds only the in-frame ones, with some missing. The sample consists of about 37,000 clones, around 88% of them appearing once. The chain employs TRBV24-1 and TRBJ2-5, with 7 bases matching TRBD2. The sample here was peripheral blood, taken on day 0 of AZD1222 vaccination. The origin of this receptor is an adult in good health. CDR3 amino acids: CATGGGGRETQYF. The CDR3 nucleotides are TGTGCCACCGGTGGGGGAGGGCGAGAGACCCAGTACTTC.